This T cell receptor beta chain comes out of a study of CD8 T cells in ankylosing spondylitis. Whole-study results and caveats: Prior work had noted some motif variants in reactive arthritis blood and synovial fluid.

TCRdb itself ran the 5' RACE reads through MiXCR, one entry per CDR3 protein. The data show under 450,000 distinct CDR3 sequences, 20% seen once. The CDR3 has 15 residues. Germline values: CDR1 SNHLY, CDR2 FYNNEI. V lost 4 bases and J lost 2, with 15 bases in between. Worth noting for this clonotype: Its antigen is unidentified.

V is TRBV2 and J is TRBJ2-7; D ambiguous. This clonotype was obtained from a male donor with ankylosing spondylitis or in good health (not recorded which). Sequenced input: blood, either unsorted or a sorted T cell fraction (not recorded which). DNA of the CDR3: TGTGCCAGCAGTGCGGTGTCGTCCGTCACCTACGAGCAGTACTTC. This sequence encodes CASSAVSSVTYEQYF. The whole variable domain, remainder taken from reference TRBV2 and TRBJ2-7, is EPEVTQTPSHQVTQMGQEVILRCVPISNHLYFYWYRQILGQKVEFLVSFYNNEISEKSEIFDDQFSVERPDGSNFTLKIRSTKLEDSAMYFCASSAVSSVTYEQYFGPGTRLTVT.